This T cell receptor beta chain was retrieved from a study of control samples from healthy donors and cancer patients. V was clipped by 3 bases and J by 7 bases, with 7 bases between them. The germline CDR1 and CDR2 sequences are MGHDK and SYGVNS. CDR3 size: 12 residues. Libraries were prepared by immunoSEQ multiplex PCR; TCRdb keeps only in-frame clonotypes and omits some of them. The top ten clones hold 1.2% to 1.5% of a sample with approximately 170,000 clones, 90% of them seen once. The rearrangement uses TRBV25-1 and TRBJ1-5; D is unresolved. The sequenced material came from blood. The TCR was taken from a woman aged 45-65 years in good health. CDR3 bases: TGTGCCAGCAGTGAGGGGTGGCAGCCCCAGCATTTT. This sequence encodes CASSEGWQPQHF. Variable domain in full (rest from reference TRBV25-1 and TRBJ1-5): EADIYQTPRYLVIGTGKKITLECSQTMGHDKMYWYQQDPGMELHLIHYSYGVNSTEKGDLSSESTVSRIRTEHFPLTLESARPSHTSQYLCASSEGWQPQHFGDGTRLSIL.